These 24 T cell receptor beta chains came from one sample sequenced in a study of metastatic and nonmetastatic thyroid tumors. TCRdb re-clonotyped the PCR reads via MiXCR. This sample yields 70,000 or so clones, of which about 14% are seen a single time; approximately 6.1% belongs to the top ten. Each patient came to thyroid surgery without any prior treatment (of any kind). The material sequenced was blood. These receptors all come from a male donor with papillary thyroid cancer or a benign thyroid nodule (not recorded which). Some clones in this sample may be carry-over from other donors' samples.

This clone was counted ten times or more. The V call is TRBV2, the J call TRBJ2-1; a possible D gene is TRBD2 (5 bases). This CDR3 is built from 16 residues. The V gene lost 6 bases and the J gene lost 9 bases, with 24 bases spanning the gap. CDR1 and CDR2 from the germline V gene are SNHLY and FYNNEI. CDR3 DNA: TGTGCCAGCAGCCGATCGCGGGCTAGTTCTTCGGGTGAGCAGTTCTTC. Protein sequence: CASSRSRASSSGEQFF.

Worth noting for this clone: A read error may explain this, as a much larger clone is one base away. V and J are TRBV9 and TRBJ1-5; 9 bases map to TRBD1. This CDR3 spans 14 amino acids. Germline V gives CDR1 SGDLS, CDR2 YYNGEE. The CDR3 here is CASSDTGGNQPQNF. DNA for the CDR3: TGTGCCAGCAGCGATACAGGGGGCAATCAGCCCCAGAATTTT.

At least ten counts were recorded for this clone. CDR3 sequence reads: CASSESVIPYNEQFF. As DNA, the CDR3 is TGTGCCAGCAGTGAATCAGTTATTCCCTACAATGAGCAGTTCTTC. The chain has TRBV6-1 and TRBJ2-1; D uncertain. The CDR3 has 15 residues. The germline gives CDR1 MNHNS, CDR2 SASEGT. V lost 2 bases and J lost 2, with 10 bases in between.

This clone was found many times. The chain couples TRBV2 to TRBJ2-4; D is undetermined. Germline CDR1 SNHLY, CDR2 FYNNEI. Trimming shortened V by 7 bases and J by 8 bases, and 9 bases separated the two germline ends. CDR3 length equals 11 residues. The DNA for the CDR3 is TGTGCCAGCACTAATTCAGACATTCAGTACTTC. This gives the protein CASTNSDIQYF. Variable domain in full (rest from reference TRBV2 and TRBJ2-4): EPEVTQTPSHQVTQMGQEVILRCVPISNHLYFYWYRQILGQKVEFLVSFYNNEISEKSEIFDDQFSVERPDGSNFTLKIRSTKLEDSAMYFCASTNSDIQYFGAGTRLSVL.

This clone was counted many times. The chain couples TRBV3-1 to TRBJ2-5, with 9 bases that match TRBD2. J was trimmed by 3 bases and V by 6 bases; bases with no gene match: 5. This CDR3 has 14 residues. Germline-derived CDR1 and CDR2 are LGHDT and YNNKEL (reference sequence). The DNA of the CDR3 is TGTGCCAGCAGTCTAGCGGGAATGGAAGAGACCCAGTACTTC. Encoded protein: CASSLAGMEETQYF.

This clone has ten or more counts. The J gene is TRBJ1-4, the V gene TRBV9, with 7 bases that match TRBD1. The length of the CDR3 is 14 residues. Germline CDR1 reads SGDLS; CDR2 reads YYNGEE. V gave up 5 bases and J gave up 6 bases; unmatched junction bases: 7. The CDR3 DNA reads TGTGCCAGCAGTAATGACAGGGCCGATGAAAAACTGTTTTTT. Its translation: CASSNDRADEKLFF.

This clone was detected many times. The V call is TRBV18, the J call TRBJ2-7, with 8 bases that match TRBD2. Germline CDR1 is KGHSH and CDR2 is LQKENI. The CDR3 contains 14 residues. V was pared by 1 base and J by 6 bases, with 5 bases of the junction left unmatched. CDR3 sequence reads: CASSPRSGMGEQYF. The CDR3 DNA follows: TGTGCCAGCTCACCACGTAGCGGGATGGGCGAGCAGTACTTC.

This clone was picked up many times. V gene TRBV30 combines with J gene TRBJ2-1, with D perhaps matching TRBD2 (6 bases). Trimming took 6 bases from V and 7 from J, leaving 16 bases between them. The germline V gene has CDR1 GTSNPN and CDR2 SVGIG (reference sequence). The CDR3 loop spans 13 amino acids. CDR3 protein: CACDGLRGNEQFF. The DNA of the CDR3 is TGTGCCTGCGACGGACTAAGAGGAAATGAGCAGTTCTTC.

As to this clone: This may stem from a read error, because a much larger clone lies one nucleotide away. The genes are TRBV14 and TRBJ2-3, with TRBD2 identical over 11 bases. The length of the CDR3 is 15 residues. Germline loops: CDR1 SGHDN, CDR2 FVKESK. The CDR3 DNA follows: TGTGCCAGCAGCCTAGCGGGAGGGTTGGCAGATAAGCAGTATTTT. Encoded protein: CASSLAGGLADKQYF.

This clone was counted ten times or more. The chain uses TRBV3-1 and TRBJ2-7; the match to TRBD1 covers 10 bases. Germline CDR1 LGHDT, CDR2 YNNKEL (reference sequence). This CDR3 contains 16 residues. V gave up 4 bases and J gave up 2 bases; unmatched junction bases: 8. The CDR3 is CASSLGSGTGAYEQYF. Written as DNA, the CDR3 is TGTGCCAGCAGCCTGGGGTCCGGGACAGGGGCCTACGAGCAGTACTTC.

Many counts were recorded for this clone. The CDR3 is CASRGLASYEQYF. The CDR3 bases are TGTGCCAGCAGGGGACTAGCGTCGTACGAGCAGTACTTC. The chain recombines TRBV11-2 with TRBJ2-7, with 10 bases aligning to TRBD2. Germline V gene sequence: CDR1 SGHAT, CDR2 FQNNGV. V was clipped by 6 bases and J by 4 bases; unmatched bases: 3. This CDR3 has 13 amino acids.

In its sample, this clone was seen a few times. This rearrangement joins TRBV6-1 to TRBJ2-2; D unresolved. Germline CDR1 is MNHNS and CDR2 is SASEGT. This CDR3 comprises 12 residues. V lost 8 bases and J 3 bases, leaving 7 bases between the germline ends. CDR3: CASRRHTGELFF. The CDR3 DNA reads TGTGCCAGCCGCCGACACACCGGGGAGCTGTTTTTT.

There are many counts of this clone. The chain is built from TRBV5-1 and TRBJ2-1, with TRBD2 identical over 12 bases. Germline CDR1 is SGHRS and CDR2 is YFSETQ. Trimming at V came to 3 bases and at J to 1 base, leaving 11 bases not matched to a gene. The length of the CDR3 is 19 residues. The CDR3 coding sequence is TGCGCCAGCAGCTACCACCCTAGCGGGAGGGCCGGGTCCTACAATGAGCAGTTCTTC. It yields the protein CASSYHPSGRAGSYNEQFF.

In its sample, this clone was seen a few times. The rearrangement uses TRBV12-3 or TRBV12-4 and TRBJ2-1; D call uncertain. Trimming pared 1 base from V and 4 bases from J, leaving 11 bases between. The CDR3 is 15 residues long. This CDR3 reads CASSLGLCVYNEQFF. The CDR3 DNA reads TGTGCCAGCAGTTTAGGGTTGTGTGTTTACAATGAGCAGTTCTTC.

This clone was recorded a few times. A read error may be the cause here, since a much bigger clone is one base away. This chain connects TRBV19 to TRBJ1-1; perhaps TRBD1 as D (5 bases). CDR1 and CDR2 from the germline V gene are LNHDA and SQIVND (reference sequence). The germline V and J ends were trimmed by 5 bases and 2 bases, with 12 bases remaining between them. The CDR3 sequence is 14 residues long. CDR3 DNA sequence: TGTGCCAGTAGTTGGACAAGGGTAAACACTGAAGCTTTCTTT. Encoded protein: CASSWTRVNTEAFF.

This clone was found many times. The chain uses TRBV20-1 and TRBJ1-5; D is uncertain. The V gene's germline CDR1 is DFQATT and CDR2 SNEGSKA (reference sequence). V lost 1 base, J lost 3 bases, and 7 bases lay in between. The CDR3 consists of 13 residues. CDR3 DNA sequence: TGCAGTGCTAGAGGCGGCAACAATCAGCCCCAGCATTTT. Translating it yields CSARGGNNQPQHF.

This chain connects TRBV28 to TRBJ2-1, with D possibly called TRBD1 or TRBD2 (5 bases each). The V gene's germline CDR1 is MDHEN and CDR2 SYDVKM. CDR3 size: 13 residues. Deletions cut 6 bases from V and 7 bases from J, with 13 bases between. CDR3 residues: CASRYGALNEQFF. CDR3 nucleotide sequence: TGTGCCAGCAGGTACGGGGCCCTTAATGAGCAGTTCTTC.

The chain has TRBV7-3 and TRBJ1-3; 8 bases align to TRBD1. CDR3 size: 15 residues. V lost 2 bases, J lost 4 bases, and 4 bases stayed unmatched. CDR1 and CDR2 (germline): SGHTA, FQGTGA. In nucleotides, the CDR3 is TGTGCCAGCAGCTTATCAGGGGGCTACGGAAACACCATATATTTT. Residues: CASSLSGGYGNTIYF.

This clone appeared many times. The rearrangement joins TRBV5-1 to TRBJ2-1, with TRBD2 matching over 14 bases. CDR1 and CDR2 (germline): SGHRS, YFSETQ. The V and J ends lost 4 bases and 7 bases, in that order; junction bases with no gene match: 10. The CDR3 runs to 17 residues. As DNA, the CDR3 is TGCGCCAGCAGCCCCACGGGGACTAGCGGGAGTGGGAATGAGCAGTTCTTC. It is translated as CASSPTGTSGSGNEQFF. Based on the CDR3 plus reference TRBV5-1 and TRBJ2-1, the full variable domain is KAGVTQTPRYLIKTRGQQVTLSCSPISGHRSVSWYQQTPGQGLQFLFEYFSETQRNKGNFPGRFSGRQFSNSRSEMNVSTLELGDSALYLCASSPTGTSGSGNEQFFGPGTRLTVL.

In its sample, this clone was seen many times. V and J are TRBV12-5 and TRBJ2-1; D gene ambiguous. V lost 1 base, J lost 4 bases, and 2 bases lay in between. This CDR3 region has 12 residues. The germline V gene encodes CDR1 LGHNT and CDR2 FRNRAP. CDR3 sequence: CASGLGYNEQFF. CDR3 DNA sequence: TGTGCTAGTGGTTTGGGGTACAATGAGCAGTTCTTC.

This clone came up many times. J is TRBJ2-3 and V is TRBV10-1; perhaps TRBD2 as D (5 bases). The CDR3 has 14 amino acids. Trimming removed 6 bases from V and 5 bases from J, with 15 bases in between. From germline, CDR1 is WNHNN and CDR2 SYGVQD (reference sequence). The CDR3 region is CASSDSRTRDTQYF. The CDR3 bases are TGCGCCAGCAGCGACTCCCGGACTCGAGATACGCAGTATTTT.

As for this clone: At one of its ends the junction is not consistent with the germline gene, which may arise from a read error. The chain employs TRBV7-2 and TRBJ2-7; 7 bases are shared with TRBD2. The CDR3 is 15 amino acids. Germline V gives CDR1 SGHTA, CDR2 FQGNSA. CDR3 nucleotide sequence: TGTGCCTGCAGCTCCCCGGGACTATCGAAGAACGAGCAGTACTTC. This sequence encodes CACSSPGLSKNEQYF.

This clone was picked up a small number of times. The junction departs from germline at one end; a sequencing error may be responsible. This chain connects TRBV28 to TRBJ2-1; 8 nucleotides agree with TRBD2. There are 15 residues in the CDR3. CDR1 MDHEN and CDR2 SYDVKM come from the germline V gene. CDR3 in amino acids: CASSLPIGRDNEQFF. The CDR3 DNA reads TGTGCTAGCAGTTTACCTATCGGGAGGGACAATGAGCAGTTCTTC.

This clone has a count of ten or more. One base away lies a much larger clone, so this may be a sequencing read error. Other nucleotide sequences from this sample produce the same CDR3. The chain carries TRBV12-3 or TRBV12-4 and TRBJ1-2; 9 bases map to TRBD1. This CDR3 has 15 amino acids. The CDR3 DNA reads as TGTGCCAGCAGTTTATCCCAAGGGACAGGGTATGGCCACACCTTC. Encoded protein: CASSLSQGTGYGHTF.